What follows describes a single T cell receptor beta chain. The sequence runs out 3 residues before the end of the CDR3; the remainder is reconstructed from the germline J gene. Unstimulated Tregs (CD4+CD25+CD127-) and CD4+CD25- non-Tregs were sorted from PBMCs. The data stem from a study of Tregs in tolerant kidney transplant recipients. Study context: Recipients received nonmyeloablative bone marrow transplants from related graft donors, with transient mixed chimerism.

Germline loops: CDR1 SGHDT, CDR2 YYEEEE. The CDR3 consists of 13 residues. Trimming left V 4 bases short and J 4 bases short, with 9 bases between. Clones were sequenced by immunoSEQ multiplex PCR, and TCRdb holds only the in-frame ones, with some missing. Its listing shows about 30,000 clones. This chain connects TRBV5-6 to TRBJ2-1; D call uncertain. This sequence was found in a human donor who received a combined kidney and bone marrow transplant. Sequences were derived from CD8+ T cells from blood, sampled before the transplant. CDR3 DNA, as far as it was read: TGTGCCAGCAGCACATTACCGTACAATGAG. Its protein is CASSTLPYNE. The CDR3 in full is CASSTLPYNEQFF.